This entry concerns a single T cell receptor (beta chain). This entry belongs to a study of shared clonotypes between healthy human individuals. Terminally differentiated effector memory CD45RA+ cells were excluded from the naive CD8 cells, which were CD45RO-negative and positively selected for CCR7. Every one of the donors was a Caucasian adult that lived in Nashville, Tennessee. The germline CDR1 and CDR2 sequences are MNHNY and SVGAGI (reference sequence). This CDR3 comprises 16 residues. The V segment lost 6 bases and the J segment 9 bases; nucleotides outside the gene matches: 18. Original data processing: For the immunoSEQ data, sequences were junction-only without quality scores, so filtering differed. Only in-frame clones appear in the TCRdb table, and some are missing; sequencing was by immunoSEQ multiplex PCR. V and J calls and clone size are copied from that table; D and trimming were computed from the DNA. The sample carries about 2,200,000 clones, just over 90% recorded once.

V usage is TRBV6-6 and J usage is TRBJ2-3, with 7 bases identical to TRBD2. The sequenced sample was naive CD8+ T cells from PBMCs. The origin of this receptor is a man younger than 35 in good health. Some clones in this sample may be carry-over from other donors' samples. This chain's CDR3 is CASSPGGAVTPGTQYF. CDR3 DNA: TGTGCCAGCAGCCCGGGGGGTGCGGTGACACCAGGGACGCAGTATTTT.